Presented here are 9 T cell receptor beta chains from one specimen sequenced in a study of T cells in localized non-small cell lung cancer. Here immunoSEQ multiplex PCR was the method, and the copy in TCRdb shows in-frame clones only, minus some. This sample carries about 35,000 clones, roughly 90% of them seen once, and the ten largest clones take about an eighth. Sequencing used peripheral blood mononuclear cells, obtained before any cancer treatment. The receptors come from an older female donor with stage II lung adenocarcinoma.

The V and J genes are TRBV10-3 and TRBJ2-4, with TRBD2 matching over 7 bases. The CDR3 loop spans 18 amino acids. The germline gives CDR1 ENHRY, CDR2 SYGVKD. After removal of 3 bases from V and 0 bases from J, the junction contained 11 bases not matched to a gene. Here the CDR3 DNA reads TGTGCCATCAGTGAACCCGGACTAGGGGATATAGCCAAAAACATTCAGTACTTC. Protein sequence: CAISEPGLGDIAKNIQYF.

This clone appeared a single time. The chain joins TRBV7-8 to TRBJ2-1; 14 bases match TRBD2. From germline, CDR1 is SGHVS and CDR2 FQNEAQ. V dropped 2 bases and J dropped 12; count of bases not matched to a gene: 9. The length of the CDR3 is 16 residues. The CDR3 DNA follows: TGTGCCAGCAGCTTATCTGGGACTAGCGGGAGTAAATCGCAGTTCTTC. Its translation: CASSLSGTSGSKSQFF.

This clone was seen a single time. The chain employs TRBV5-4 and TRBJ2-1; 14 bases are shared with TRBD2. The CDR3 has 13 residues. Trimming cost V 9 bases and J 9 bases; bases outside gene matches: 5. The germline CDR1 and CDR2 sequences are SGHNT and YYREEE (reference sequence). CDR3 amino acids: CATRLAGGAEQFF. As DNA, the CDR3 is TGTGCCACCCGACTAGCGGGGGGGGCTGAGCAGTTCTTC.

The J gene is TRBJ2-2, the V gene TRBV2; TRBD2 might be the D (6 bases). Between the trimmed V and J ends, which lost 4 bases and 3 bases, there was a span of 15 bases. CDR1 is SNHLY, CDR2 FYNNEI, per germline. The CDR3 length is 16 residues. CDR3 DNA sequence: TGTGCCAGCAGTGTAGCGGCCGACGGGGACACCGGGGAGCTGTTTTTT. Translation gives CASSVAADGDTGELFF. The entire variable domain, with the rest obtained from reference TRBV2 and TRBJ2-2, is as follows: EPEVTQTPSHQVTQMGQEVILRCVPISNHLYFYWYRQILGQKVEFLVSFYNNEISEKSEIFDDQFSVERPDGSNFTLKIRSTKLEDSAMYFCASSVAADGDTGELFFGEGSRLTVL.

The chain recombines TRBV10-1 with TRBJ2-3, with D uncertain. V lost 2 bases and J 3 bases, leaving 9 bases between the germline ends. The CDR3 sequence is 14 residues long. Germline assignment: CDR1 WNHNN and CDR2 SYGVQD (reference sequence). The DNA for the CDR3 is TGCGCCAGCAGTGAGCGGTTCAGGACAGATACGCAGTATTTT. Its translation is CASSERFRTDTQYF.

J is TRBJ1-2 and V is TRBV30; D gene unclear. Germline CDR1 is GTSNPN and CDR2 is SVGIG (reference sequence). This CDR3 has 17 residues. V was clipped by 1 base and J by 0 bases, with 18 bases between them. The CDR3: CAWSDFGRTEANYGYTF. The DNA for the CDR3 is TGTGCCTGGAGTGATTTCGGGAGGACGGAAGCTAACTATGGCTACACCTTC.

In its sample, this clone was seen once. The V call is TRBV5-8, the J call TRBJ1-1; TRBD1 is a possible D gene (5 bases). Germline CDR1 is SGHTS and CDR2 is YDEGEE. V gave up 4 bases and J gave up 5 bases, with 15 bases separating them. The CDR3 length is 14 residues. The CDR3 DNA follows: TGTGCCAGCAGCCGGGGGGAGACGCGGACTGAAGCTTTCTTT. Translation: CASSRGETRTEAFF.

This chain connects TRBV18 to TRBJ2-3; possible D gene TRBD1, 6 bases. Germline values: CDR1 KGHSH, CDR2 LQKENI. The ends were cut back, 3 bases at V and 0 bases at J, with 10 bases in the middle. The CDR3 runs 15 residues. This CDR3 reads CASSPWTASTDTQYF. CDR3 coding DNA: TGTGCCAGCTCACCCTGGACAGCTAGCACAGATACGCAGTATTTT.

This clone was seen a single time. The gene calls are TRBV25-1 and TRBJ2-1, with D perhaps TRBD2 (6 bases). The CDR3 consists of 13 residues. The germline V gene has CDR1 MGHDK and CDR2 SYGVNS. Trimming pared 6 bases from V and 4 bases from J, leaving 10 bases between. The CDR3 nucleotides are TGTGCCAGCAGGGGGGGACCATACAATGAGCAGTTCTTC. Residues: CASRGGPYNEQFF.